This passage covers 20 T cell receptor beta chains from one sample sequenced in a study of blood T cell repertoires in COVID-19. Clones were sequenced by immunoSEQ multiplex PCR, and TCRdb holds only the in-frame ones, with some missing. The sample carries fewer than 250,000 clones, about 90% recorded once. Input material: peripheral blood. These receptors originate from a woman aged 55-70 years with acute or convalescent COVID-19.

The J gene is TRBJ1-6, the V gene TRBV28, with a weak D call TRBD1 (5 bases). In germline, CDR1 is MDHEN, CDR2 SYDVKM. V lost 2 bases and J lost 10, with 12 bases in between. The CDR3 has 14 residues. The CDR3 spells CASSLREGTSPLHF. CDR3 DNA sequence: TGTGCCAGCAGTTTACGGGAGGGGACCTCACCCCTCCACTTT.

This clone was found once. CDR3 DNA: TGCGCCAGCAGCCAAGTTCCATTCTCCGAAACAGCAAACACTGAAGCTTTCTTT. Translation gives CASSQVPFSETANTEAFF. The rearrangement uses TRBV4-1 and TRBJ1-1, with D hard to call. The CDR3 is 18 amino acids. From germline, CDR1 is MGHRA and CDR2 YSYEKL. V was clipped by 1 base and J by 2 bases, with 20 bases between them.

The V and J genes are TRBV9 and TRBJ1-4; 7 bases match TRBD1. The CDR3 has 15 residues. In germline, CDR1 is SGDLS, CDR2 YYNGEE. Losses at the gene ends were 4 bases for V and 5 bases for J; bases not matched to a gene: 8. CDR3: CASSPRDSPNEKLFF. For the CDR3, the DNA is TGTGCCAGCAGCCCCCGGGACAGTCCAAATGAAAAACTGTTTTTT.

The chain couples TRBV5-4 to TRBJ1-1, with TRBD1 matching 9 bases. Trimming removed 4 bases from V and 2 bases from J; junction bases left unmatched: 12. CDR1 is SGHNT, CDR2 YYREEE, per germline (reference sequence). This CDR3 has 17 amino acids. DNA for the CDR3: TGTGCCAGCAGCAGAAGGCAACAGGGGGCGAGAAACACTGAAGCTTTCTTT. This sequence encodes CASSRRQQGARNTEAFF.

In this sample, this clone turned up once. The chain links TRBV7-3 to TRBJ2-3; 9 bases are shared with TRBD1. Germline trimming cut 1 base from V and 0 bases from J; bases unmatched to any gene: 5. From germline, CDR1 is SGHTA and CDR2 FQGTGA. This CDR3 has 17 amino acids. Here the CDR3 DNA reads TGTGCCAGCAGCTTAAGGGACAGGGCCTCTAGCACAGATACGCAGTATTTT. Residues: CASSLRDRASSTDTQYF.

The chain links TRBV5-1 to TRBJ2-5; D is ambiguous. There are 13 residues in the CDR3. Germline CDR1 is SGHRS and CDR2 is YFSETQ. V lost 1 base and J 6 bases, leaving 10 bases between the germline ends. The CDR3 nucleotides read TGCGCCAGCAGCTTGCTAGTTTTTCAGACCCAGTACTTC. This encodes CASSLLVFQTQYF. Supplemented by reference TRBV5-1 and TRBJ2-5, the full variable domain reads KAGVTQTPRYLIKTRGQQVTLSCSPISGHRSVSWYQQTPGQGLQFLFEYFSETQRNKGNFPGRFSGRQFSNSRSEMNVSTLELGDSALYLCASSLLVFQTQYFGPGTRLLVL.

The V and J genes are TRBV19 and TRBJ1-2; a possible D gene is TRBD1 (5 bases). The CDR3 length is 16 residues. Trimming pared 3 bases from V and 1 base from J, leaving 15 bases between. Looked up from germline, CDR1 is LNHDA and CDR2 is SQIVND (reference sequence). CDR3 DNA: TGTGCCAGTAGTATTGATCAGGCGGGACGTAACTATGGCTACACCTTC. Protein: CASSIDQAGRNYGYTF.

This chain uses TRBV21-1 with TRBJ1-1; TRBD1 is the table's D call and was not checked against the DNA. TRBV21-1 is a known pseudogene. This CDR3 contains 17 residues. The CDR3 reads CASSKVGGGHLNTEAFF. For the CDR3, the DNA is TGTGCCAGCAGCAAAGTGGGTGGGGGACATTTGAACACTGAAGCTTTCTTT.

V and J are TRBV19 and TRBJ1-5; D possibly corresponds to TRBD1 (5 bases). Deletions cut 6 bases from V and 0 bases from J, with 15 bases between. The CDR3 covers 16 residues. Per the germline V gene, CDR1 is LNHDA and CDR2 is SQIVND (reference sequence). This chain's CDR3 is CASRRTDIYSNQPQHF. The CDR3, as DNA: TGTGCCAGTAGAAGAACGGACATTTATAGCAATCAGCCCCAGCATTTT.

J is TRBJ1-1 and V is TRBV18; maybe TRBD1 (5 bases). V was pared by 8 bases and J by 2 bases, with 12 bases between. The CDR3 loop spans 13 amino acids. From germline, CDR1 is KGHSH and CDR2 LQKENI. CDR3 bases: TGTGCCAGCACAGGAAACTCCAACACTGAAGCTTTCTTT. This gives the protein CASTGNSNTEAFF.

The gene calls are TRBV5-1 and TRBJ2-1; the D is unclear. Germline-derived CDR1 and CDR2 are SGHRS and YFSETQ. CDR3 length equals 17 residues. V lost 4 bases to trimming and J lost 0 bases, with 17 bases between them. This CDR3 reads CASSTVMTSLSYNEQFF. The DNA of the CDR3 is TGCGCCAGCAGCACCGTAATGACAAGTCTCTCCTACAATGAGCAGTTCTTC.

The chain has TRBV3-1 (or the pseudogene TRBV3-2) and TRBJ1-3; 7 nucleotides match TRBD1. Germline assignment: CDR1 LGHDT and CDR2 YNNKEL (reference sequence). V was clipped by 4 bases and J by 11 bases; unmatched bases: 8. This CDR3 has 13 residues. The CDR3 loop reads CASSRRGPESIYF. Written as DNA, the CDR3 is TGTGCCAGCAGCCGTAGGGGGCCGGAGTCCATATATTTT.

The V and J genes are TRBV15 and TRBJ2-1; D unresolved. The germline gives CDR1 LNHNV, CDR2 YYDKDF (reference sequence). The CDR3 has 13 amino acids. V was pared by 0 bases and J by 6 bases, with 6 bases between. CDR3 residues: CATSRDLRNEQFF. CDR3 sequence (DNA): TGTGCCACCAGCAGAGATCTGCGCAATGAGCAGTTCTTC.

The J gene is TRBJ2-6, the V gene TRBV13; D gene uncertain. The length of the CDR3 is 15 residues. The V end lost 4 bases, the J end lost 3 bases, and 10 bases lay between the germline ends. Germline V gene sequence: CDR1 PRHDT, CDR2 FYEKMQ (reference sequence). The CDR3 region is CASSSDEDGANVLTF. The DNA for the CDR3 is TGTGCCAGCAGCTCCGACGAGGATGGGGCCAACGTCCTGACTTTC.

The chain joins TRBV6-2 or TRBV6-3 to TRBJ1-5; 9 bases line up with TRBD1. The CDR3 runs 21 residues. The trim removed 0 bases at V and 2 bases at J, leaving 17 bases unmatched. CDR1 and CDR2 from the germline V gene are MNHEY and SVGEGT. CDR3 nucleotide sequence: TGTGCCAGCAGTTACTCCCCGGGACAGGGACTGCGGTTAATAGGCAATCAGCCCCAGCATTTT. Translating it yields CASSYSPGQGLRLIGNQPQHF.

This clone was seen only a few times. The chain combines TRBV30 with TRBJ1-1, with D unresolved. The CDR3 contains 11 residues. Germline assignment: CDR1 GTSNPN and CDR2 SVGIG (reference sequence). V lost 2 bases and J lost 3, with 4 bases in between. The DNA of the CDR3 is TGTGCCTGGAGTTCGTACACTGAAGCTTTCTTT. Amino acid sequence: CAWSSYTEAFF.

This chain connects TRBV15 to TRBJ2-5; TRBD1 matches 10 bases. The CDR3 contains 15 residues. Germline CDR1 reads LNHNV; CDR2 reads YYDKDF (reference sequence). J lost 5 bases, V lost 1 base, and 4 bases had no gene match. This CDR3 is CATSRGQGARETQYF. The DNA for the CDR3 is TGTGCCACCAGCAGAGGACAGGGGGCTCGGGAGACCCAGTACTTC. Variable domain in full (rest from reference TRBV15 and TRBJ2-5): DAMVIQNPRYQVTQFGKPVTLSCSQTLNHNVMYWYQQKSSQAPKLLFHYYDKDFNNEADTPDNFQSRRPNTSFCFLDIRSPGLGDTAMYLCATSRGQGARETQYFGPGTRLLVL.

The chain joins TRBV7-2 to TRBJ2-5; TRBD2 matches 8 bases. Germline V CDR1 and CDR2: SGHTA, FQGNSA. With 4 bases clipped from V and 5 bases from J, the junction kept 6 bases outside the gene matches. This CDR3 region has 14 residues. CDR3 protein: CTSSYQAGAETQYF. In DNA, the CDR3 is TGTACCAGCAGCTATCAAGCGGGAGCGGAGACCCAGTACTTC.

The chain uses TRBV10-3 and TRBJ1-6; D may be TRBD1 (5 bases). CDR3 size: 15 residues. Per germline, CDR1 ENHRY and CDR2 SYGVKD. Trimming shortened V by 8 bases and J by 7 bases, and 18 bases separated the two germline ends. For the CDR3, the DNA is TGTGCCATCGGAGGGACGGGGTATGGGAATTCACCCCTCCACTTT. Amino acid sequence: CAIGGTGYGNSPLHF.

This clone appeared a few times. The V and J genes are TRBV11-2 and TRBJ2-7; 9 nucleotides match TRBD1. The CDR3 totals 14 residues. The ends lost 3 bases at V and 3 bases at J; junction bases unmatched: 3. Germline V CDR1 and CDR2: SGHAT, FQNNGV. CDR3 sequence (DNA): TGTGCCAGCAGCTTGGTGGGACAGGGCTACGAGCAGTACTTC. This translates into CASSLVGQGYEQYF. Together with reference TRBV11-2 and TRBJ2-7, the CDR3 gives the full variable domain: EAGVAQSPRYKIIEKRQSVAFWCNPISGHATLYWYQQILGQGPKLLIQFQNNGVVDDSQLPKDRFSAERLKGVDSTLKIQPAKLEDSAVYLCASSLVGQGYEQYFGPGTRLTVT.